This T cell receptor (beta chain) was found in a study of CD8+CD57+ T cells in acquired aplastic anemia. This clonotype was detected many times. CDR3 and TCR beta VDJ profiling relied on a genomic DNA template. A single record per CDR3 protein comes from TCRdb applying MiXCR to the reads. The data show about 170,000 distinct CDR3 sequences, 55% to 70% seen once. V was pared by 4 bases and J by 5 bases, with 13 bases of the junction left unmatched. The CDR3 is 18 amino acids. The germline V gene encodes CDR1 SGHDN and CDR2 FVKESK. This sequence joins TRBV14 and TRBJ1-5; TRBD1 agrees at 11 bases. The sample consisted of sorted CD4+, CD8+, or CD8+CD57+ T cells (not recorded which) from PBMCs. The sequence came from a human donor in good health. DNA for the CDR3: TGTGCCAGCAGCCCCAGGGACAGGGGGGGGGAAAGGGATCAGCCCCAGCATTTT. Protein product: CASSPRDRGGERDQPQHF.